These T cell receptor beta chains were read from a single sample in a study of PD-1 blockade in mismatch repair-deficient tumors. TCRdb's copy holds only in-frame clones and misses some; the assay was immunoSEQ multiplex PCR. The sample consists of about 130,000 clones, 88% of them appearing once. Here the sequenced sample was peripheral blood, taken 72 weeks after starting pembrolizumab. All receptors come from an adult with mismatch repair-deficient cancer. Each CDR3 is given with its conserved first and last residue. D genes are given only for firm matches. Clone sizes are given selectively: once, few, many, or a class where the clone is expanded.

CDR3 DNA: TGTGCCAGCAGTTACTCCGGGGAATATGGCTACACCTTC
CDR3 protein: CASSYSGEYGYTF
V gene: TRBV6-6
D gene: -
J gene: TRBJ1-2
clone size: few

CDR3 DNA: TGTGCCAGCAGCTTAAACTTCCTGAGCTCCTACAATGAGCAGTTCTTC
CDR3 protein: CASSLNFLSSYNEQFF
V gene: TRBV7-6
D gene: -
J gene: TRBJ2-1
clone size: -

CDR3 DNA: TGTGCCAGCAGCTTAGAGGGCAGGGCGAACTCTGGAAACACCATATATTTT
CDR3 protein: CASSLEGRANSGNTIYF
V gene: TRBV7-2
D gene: -
J gene: TRBJ1-3
clone size: -

CDR3 DNA: TGTGCCAGCAGTACTAGCGGGACGGTCGAAAAACTGTTTTTT
CDR3 protein: CASSTSGTVEKLFF
V gene: TRBV27
D gene: -
J gene: TRBJ1-4
clone size: -

CDR3 DNA: TGTGCCAGCAGCCAAGACGCTTATTTAGGGGAGAGAGAGACCCAGTACTTC
CDR3 protein: CASSQDAYLGERETQYF
V gene: TRBV14
D gene: -
J gene: TRBJ2-5
clone size: -

CDR3 DNA: TGTGCCAGCAGCGGCACGACAGGGCTCGAGCAGTACTTC
CDR3 protein: CASSGTTGLEQYF
V gene: TRBV2
D gene: TRBD1
J gene: TRBJ2-7
clone size: few

CDR3 DNA: TGTGCCAGCACTCCCGCCGGGACTAGCTACGAGCAGTACTTC
CDR3 protein: CASTPAGTSYEQYF
V gene: TRBV7-9
D gene: TRBD2
J gene: TRBJ2-7
clone size: -

CDR3 DNA: TGCGCCAGCAGCTTCCAGGTCGCGAGTACTGAAGCTTTCTTT
CDR3 protein: CASSFQVASTEAFF
V gene: TRBV5-1
D gene: -
J gene: TRBJ1-1
clone size: -

CDR3 DNA: TGTGCCAGCAGCTTAGGACGGAACACTGAAGCTTTCTTT
CDR3 protein: CASSLGRNTEAFF
V gene: TRBV7-6
D gene: -
J gene: TRBJ1-1
clone size: -

CDR3 DNA: TGTGCCAGCAGCTGGGGAACGATCCAAGAGACCCAGTACTTC
CDR3 protein: CASSWGTIQETQYF
V gene: TRBV7-9
D gene: -
J gene: TRBJ2-5
clone size: -

CDR3 DNA: TGTGCCAGCAGCCCTACCAGGTTGGGCGCCCAAGAGACCCAGTACTTC
CDR3 protein: CASSPTRLGAQETQYF
V gene: TRBV7-8
D gene: -
J gene: TRBJ2-5
clone size: once

CDR3 DNA: TGCGCCAGCAGCTTGGGACTAGCGGGAGCTACCTCCTACGAGCAGTACTTC
CDR3 protein: CASSLGLAGATSYEQYF
V gene: TRBV5-1
D gene: TRBD2
J gene: TRBJ2-7
clone size: -

CDR3 DNA: TGTGCCAGCAGCTTAGAGGTGAGGGGGGCGCGAGGCTATGGCTACACCTTC
CDR3 protein: CASSLEVRGARGYGYTF
V gene: TRBV7-3
D gene: -
J gene: TRBJ1-2
clone size: -

CDR3 DNA: TGTGCCAGTAGTAGAAGTACGACAGTATCCTACGAGCAGTACTTC
CDR3 protein: CASSRSTTVSYEQYF
V gene: TRBV19
D gene: -
J gene: TRBJ2-7
clone size: -

CDR3 DNA: TGTGCCAGCAGCTTAGGATGGGGACCGAACACCGGGGAGCTGTTTTTT
CDR3 protein: CASSLGWGPNTGELFF
V gene: TRBV11-2
D gene: -
J gene: TRBJ2-2
clone size: -

CDR3 DNA: TGTGCCAGCAGTGACTACCGGAGCACAGATACGCAGTATTTT
CDR3 protein: CASSDYRSTDTQYF
V gene: TRBV11-3
D gene: -
J gene: TRBJ2-3
clone size: -

CDR3 DNA: TGCAGCGTGACACAGGGGCTGAACACTGAAGCTTTCTTT
CDR3 protein: CSVTQGLNTEAFF
V gene: TRBV29-1
D gene: TRBD1
J gene: TRBJ1-1
clone size: -

CDR3 DNA: TGTGCCAGCAGCGTCAATACAGGGGCTAACTACGAGCAGTACTTC
CDR3 protein: CASSVNTGANYEQYF
V gene: TRBV7-8
D gene: TRBD1
J gene: TRBJ2-7
clone size: -

CDR3 DNA: TGTGCCAGCAGCTTAGCGGGGAGCTCCTACAATGAGCAGTTCTTC
CDR3 protein: CASSLAGSSYNEQFF
V gene: TRBV7-8
D gene: -
J gene: TRBJ2-1
clone size: -

CDR3 DNA: TGCGCCAGCAGTGAGTTTGCTAGCGGGACCACTAAGGAGACCCAGTACTTC
CDR3 protein: CASSEFASGTTKETQYF
V gene: TRBV10-2
D gene: TRBD2
J gene: TRBJ2-5
clone size: -

CDR3 DNA: TGTGCCAGCAGCTTGGGCGGGATCTCCTACGAGCAGTACTTC
CDR3 protein: CASSLGGISYEQYF
V gene: TRBV11-1
D gene: -
J gene: TRBJ2-7
clone size: -

CDR3 DNA: TGTGCCAGCAGCCCAAGACAGGGTGAGGCGTATGGGGCCAACGTCCTGACTTTC
CDR3 protein: CASSPRQGEAYGANVLTF
V gene: TRBV9
D gene: TRBD1
J gene: TRBJ2-6
clone size: -

CDR3 DNA: TGTGCCAGTAGTATTAGCACAGGCCTTAACACTGAAGCTTTCTTT
CDR3 protein: CASSISTGLNTEAFF
V gene: TRBV19
D gene: -
J gene: TRBJ1-1
clone size: -

CDR3 DNA: TGTGCCAGCGGTTACCCCGGGGATACGCAGTATTTT
CDR3 protein: CASGYPGDTQYF
V gene: TRBV27
D gene: -
J gene: TRBJ2-3
clone size: -

CDR3 DNA: TGCGCCAGCAGCCAAGTTGCAGGGGGAAAGGACGAGCAGTACTTC
CDR3 protein: CASSQVAGGKDEQYF
V gene: TRBV4-3
D gene: TRBD1
J gene: TRBJ2-7
clone size: -

CDR3 DNA: TGTGCCACCAGCAGAGACGACAGGGACTACACTGAAGCTTTCTTT
CDR3 protein: CATSRDDRDYTEAFF
V gene: TRBV15
D gene: TRBD1
J gene: TRBJ1-1
clone size: -